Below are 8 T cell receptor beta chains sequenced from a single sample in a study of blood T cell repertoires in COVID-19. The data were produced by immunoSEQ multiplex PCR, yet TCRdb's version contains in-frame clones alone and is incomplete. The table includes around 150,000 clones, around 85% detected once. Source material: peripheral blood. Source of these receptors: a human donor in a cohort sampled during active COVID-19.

CDR3 sequence (DNA): TGTGCCAGCAGCGGTACTAGCGGGAGAGTCCACGAGCAGTACTTC. As protein: CASSGTSGRVHEQYF. The chain couples TRBV7-9 to TRBJ2-7; the match to TRBD2 covers 11 bases. Germline V gives CDR1 SEHNR, CDR2 FQNEAQ (reference sequence). The CDR3 totals 15 residues. J was trimmed by 5 bases and V by 5 bases; bases with no gene match: 8. Drawing the rest from reference TRBV7-9 and TRBJ2-7, the complete variable domain is DTGVSQNPRHKITKRGQNVTFRCDPISEHNRLYWYRQTLGQGPEFLTYFQNEAQLEKSRLLSDRFSAERPKGSFSTLEIQRTEQGDSAMYLCASSGTSGRVHEQYFGPGTRLTVT.

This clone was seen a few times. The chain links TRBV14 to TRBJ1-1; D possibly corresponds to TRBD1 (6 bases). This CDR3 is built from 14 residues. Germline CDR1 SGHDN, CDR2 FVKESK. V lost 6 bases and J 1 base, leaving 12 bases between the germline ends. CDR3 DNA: TGTGCCAGCAGTCAACAGGGATGGAACACTGAAGCTTTCTTT. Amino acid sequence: CASSQQGWNTEAFF. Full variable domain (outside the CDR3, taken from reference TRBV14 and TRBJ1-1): EAGVTQFPSHSVIEKGQTVTLRCDPISGHDNLYWYRRVMGKEIKFLLHFVKESKQDESGMPNNRFLAERTGGTYSTLKVQPAELEDSGVYFCASSQQGWNTEAFFGQGTRLTVV.

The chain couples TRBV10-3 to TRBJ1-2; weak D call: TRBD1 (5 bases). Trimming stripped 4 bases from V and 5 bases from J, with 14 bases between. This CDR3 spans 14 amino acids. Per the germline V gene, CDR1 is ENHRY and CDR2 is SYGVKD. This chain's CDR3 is CAISAGGSGYGYTF. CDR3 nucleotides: TGTGCCATCAGTGCCGGGGGATCGGGTTATGGCTACACCTTC.

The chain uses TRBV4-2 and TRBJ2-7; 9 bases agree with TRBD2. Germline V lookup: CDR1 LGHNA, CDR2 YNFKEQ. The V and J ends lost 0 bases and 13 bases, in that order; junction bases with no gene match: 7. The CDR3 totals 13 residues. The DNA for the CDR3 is TGTGCCAGCAGCCAAGATCGGCGGGAGGGCCGATACTTC. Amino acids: CASSQDRREGRYF.

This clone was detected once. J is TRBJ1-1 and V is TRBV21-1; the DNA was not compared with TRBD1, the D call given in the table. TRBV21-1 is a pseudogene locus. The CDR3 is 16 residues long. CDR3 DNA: TGTGCCAGCAGCAAAGAGCCAGGGGTGGGAGACACTGAAGCTTTCTTT. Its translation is CASSKEPGVGDTEAFF.

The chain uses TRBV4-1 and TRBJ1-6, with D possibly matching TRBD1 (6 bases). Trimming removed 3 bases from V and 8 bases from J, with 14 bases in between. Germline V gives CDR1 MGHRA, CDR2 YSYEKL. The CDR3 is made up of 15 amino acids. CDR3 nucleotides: TGCGCCAGCAGCCACGGGGGGGGCGGTCATTCACCCCTCCACTTT. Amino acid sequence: CASSHGGGGHSPLHF.

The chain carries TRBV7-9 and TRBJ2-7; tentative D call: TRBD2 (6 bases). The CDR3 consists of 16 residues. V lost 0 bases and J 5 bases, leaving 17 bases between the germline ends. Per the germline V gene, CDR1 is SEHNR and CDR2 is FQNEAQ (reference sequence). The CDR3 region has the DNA TGTGCCAGCAGCTTAGCCCAGACTAGTTTTTACCACGAGCAGTACTTC. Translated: CASSLAQTSFYHEQYF.

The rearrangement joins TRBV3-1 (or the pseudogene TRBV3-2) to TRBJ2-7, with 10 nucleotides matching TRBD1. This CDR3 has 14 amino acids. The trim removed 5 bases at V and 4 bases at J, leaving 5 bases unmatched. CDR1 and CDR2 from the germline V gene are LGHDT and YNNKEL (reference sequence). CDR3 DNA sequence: TGTGCCAGCAGCACCGGGACAGGGGAATACGAGCAGTACTTC. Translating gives CASSTGTGEYEQYF.